This is a list of T cell receptor beta chains from one sample in a study of T cells in Graves' hyperthyroidism and ophthalmopathy. From the multiplex PCR reads, TCRdb called clonotypes with MiXCR, one entry per CDR3 protein. The sample holds 750,000 to 900,000 distinct CDR3 sequences, roughly 37% seen once. Sequencing was done on a sample of blood. The receptors were gathered from a man younger than 35 with Graves' hyperthyroidism. Both conserved end residues are trimmed from each CDR3. Each record gives: V gene, CDR3 length, J gene, D gene, CDR3 protein. A D gene is named only where the DNA matches it firmly.

TRBV10-3,13,TRBJ2-6,.,AISERGTGANVLT
TRBV11-2,14,TRBJ2-2,TRBD2,ASRFDRLAGTGELF
TRBV9,12,TRBJ1-1,.,ASKDSGLNTEAF
TRBV19,13,TRBJ2-5,TRBD2,ASMRLAGGSETQY
TRBV5-1,12,TRBJ1-1,.,ASAEDVVNTEAF
TRBV6-1,12,TRBJ2-7,.,ASSEEEAAYEQY
TRBV9,13,TRBJ2-5,.,ASSVEAGEGETQY
TRBV25-1,13,TRBJ1-1,.,ASRKSGVEYTEAF
TRBV19,12,TRBJ1-1,.,ASSIREPNTEAF
TRBV5-2,11,TRBJ2-2,.,ASNTSGDGELF
TRBV10-3,12,TRBJ1-1,.,ASGGGDRNTEAF
TRBV20-1,10,TRBJ1-1,.,SANTDNTEAF
TRBV7-9,13,TRBJ1-2,.,ALPRREGPNYGYT
TRBV2,16,TRBJ1-5,.,ASSLYPLYDTPAQPQH
TRBV9,11,TRBJ2-5,.,ASSVKLGETQY
TRBV9,13,TRBJ2-7,TRBD2,ASSSGGSAWYEQY
TRBV19,13,TRBJ2-3,.,ASTQYRGKATAQY
TRBV15,14,TRBJ2-2,.,ATSTTTGVNTGELF
TRBV12-3/TRBV12-4,13,TRBJ1-5,.,ASSLESRWGQPQH
TRBV12-3/TRBV12-4,12,TRBJ1-1,.,ASSRTDRYTEAF
TRBV19,13,TRBJ1-5,.,ASRPPGEWVQPQH
TRBV9,12,TRBJ1-6,.,ASSVPGGNSPLH
TRBV20-1,12,TRBJ1-5,.,SARDRAVGQPQH
TRBV25-1,10,TRBJ1-2,.,ANSYQGYGYT
TRBV5-1,13,TRBJ1-1,TRBD1,ASSLLTGVDTEAF
TRBV20-1,10,TRBJ1-1,.,SASEMNTEAF
TRBV19,13,TRBJ1-1,TRBD1,ASSVRGQLNTEAF
TRBV10-3,12,TRBJ2-3,.,AISESPSTDTQY
TRBV7-8,13,TRBJ1-3,.,ASSSKPRTGNTIY
TRBV29-1,13,TRBJ2-7,.,SVESPQGPGYEQY
TRBV6-1,12,TRBJ2-5,.,ASSGARFQETQY
TRBV7-8,13,TRBJ2-7,.,ASSHPDRSSYEQY
TRBV7-2,13,TRBJ1-1,.,ASSWASGGGTEAF
TRBV7-3,12,TRBJ2-2,TRBD1,ASSLGTGAGELF
TRBV4-2,15,TRBJ2-7,TRBD1,ASSQDFLRTGNHEQY
TRBV7-9,11,TRBJ2-7,.,ASSFSQVYEQY
TRBV19,10,TRBJ2-6,.,ASKVRANVLT
TRBV7-2,16,TRBJ2-7,TRBD2,ASSSEPSGRSNRYEQY
TRBV15,13,TRBJ1-5,.,ATSRDKGRDQPQH
TRBV25-1,11,TRBJ2-7,TRBD1,ASRLQGTYEQY
TRBV7-4,12,TRBJ2-5,TRBD2,ASSALAGPPKHH
TRBV15,13,TRBJ2-5,TRBD1,ATSRDRTGRETQY
TRBV12-3/TRBV12-4,13,TRBJ1-5,.,ASSPVGRQTQPQH
TRBV7-9,14,TRBJ2-2,TRBD1,ASSPTGAVNTGELF
TRBV7-9,12,TRBJ1-1,.,ASSQIPTYNIVF
TRBV7-9,12,TRBJ1-1,.,ASSLLQSSTEAF
TRBV19,12,TRBJ1-1,.,ASSIGGAVTEAF
TRBV4-2,12,TRBJ1-2,TRBD1,ASSQARDSYGYT
TRBV12-3/TRBV12-4,12,TRBJ2-7,TRBD1,ASSLQGQGDEQY
TRBV20-1,12,TRBJ2-2,TRBD2,SAGLAGAYGELF
TRBV7-9,12,TRBJ2-6,.,ASSLAPGENVLT
TRBV10-3,17,TRBJ1-1,TRBD1,AISLQPTGGKPIDTEAF
TRBV7-2,11,TRBJ1-1,.,ASSQNSSPGAF